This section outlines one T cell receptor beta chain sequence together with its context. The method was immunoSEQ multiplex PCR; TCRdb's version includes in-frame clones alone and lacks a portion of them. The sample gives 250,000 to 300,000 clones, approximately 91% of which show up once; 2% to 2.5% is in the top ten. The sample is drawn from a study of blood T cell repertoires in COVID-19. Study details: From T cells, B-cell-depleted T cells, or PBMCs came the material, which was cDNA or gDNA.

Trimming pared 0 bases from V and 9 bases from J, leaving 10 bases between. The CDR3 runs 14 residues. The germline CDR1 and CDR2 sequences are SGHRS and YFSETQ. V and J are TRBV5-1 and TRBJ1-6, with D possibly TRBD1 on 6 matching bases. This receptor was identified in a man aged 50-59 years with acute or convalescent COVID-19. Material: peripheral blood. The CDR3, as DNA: TGCGCCAGCAGCTTGGCAGGGGTGATTTCACCCCTCCACTTT. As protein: CASSLAGVISPLHF.